What follows is one TCR beta chain and its context. Antigen: not known. The CDR3 covers 15 residues. Germline lookup yields CDR1 SGDLS and CDR2 YYNGEE. This entry is derived from a study of CXCR3-negative and CXCR3-positive naive CD8 T cells. Study findings and constraints: Whereas memory cells differed, naive CXCR3-negative and CXCR3-positive cells shared similar TRBV-TRBJ usage. After cryopreservation, CXCR3 expression dropped partially; most assays used fresh PBMCs. Higher TRB CDR3 hydrophobicity marked CXCR3-positive naive cells relative to CXCR3-negative naive cells.

The authors prepared UMI-labeled TRB cDNA libraries by 5' RACE. TCRdb re-called the 5' RACE reads; one entry per CDR3 protein, DNA not given. This sample's table has 55,000 to 70,000 distinct CDR3 sequences. The source material was naive CXCR3+ CD8+ T cells from blood. Sample subset: CD45RO-CCR7+CD27+CD95- naive CD8+ T cells expressing CXCR3 (TNR3+). This TCR derives from a human donor in good health. Some clones in this sample may be carry-over from other donors' samples. V usage is TRBV9 and J usage is TRBJ2-2; TCRdb's assignment of TRBD1 cannot be checked, as there is no DNA. The CDR3 loop reads CASSKSGTGHGELFF.